This passage covers 2 T cell receptor beta chains from one sample sequenced in a study of blood T cell repertoires in COVID-19. Sequenced by immunoSEQ multiplex PCR; TCRdb stores in-frame clones only, minus some. The data hold 150,000 to 200,000 clones, with around nine tenths observed a single time. The sample taken for sequencing was peripheral blood. These receptors all stem from a human donor in a cohort sampled during active COVID-19.

The chain joins TRBV7-9 to TRBJ2-7; 8 positions agree with TRBD1. The CDR3 covers 16 residues. Losses at the gene ends were 1 base for V and 5 bases for J; bases not matched to a gene: 10. Germline V gene lookup returns CDR1 SEHNR and CDR2 FQNEAQ (reference sequence). Here the CDR3 reads CASSLEGRGRSDEQYF. The CDR3 DNA follows: TGTGCCAGCAGCTTAGAAGGCAGGGGGCGATCGGACGAGCAGTACTTC.

The V and J genes are TRBV20-1 and TRBJ2-1, with 10 bases that match TRBD2. Germline loops: CDR1 DFQATT, CDR2 SNEGSKA (reference sequence). The V segment lost 3 bases and the J segment 9 bases; nucleotides outside the gene matches: 8. The CDR3 contains 14 residues. Written as DNA, the CDR3 is TGCAGTGCTAGTAAAAGCGGGAGGGCCAGTGAGCAGTTCTTC. As protein: CSASKSGRASEQFF.